The source of this T cell receptor (beta chain) is a study of cytomegalovirus exposure and HLA in healthy donors. Across the study: From about 179 million T cells, an earlier analysis saw roughly 110 million unique TCR beta sequences.

A multiplex PCR was run with 60 Vbeta primers and 13 Jbeta primers. Sequencing used immunoSEQ multiplex PCR; TCRdb keeps in-frame clones, though not all of them. The sample has approximately 72,000 clones, 60% to 75% seen once. Whole-study findings and limits: According to the study, 160 or so TCR beta chains were cytomegalovirus-associated. Approximately 18,000 TCR beta sequences were associated with HLA alleles at 0.05 false discovery rate in a later analysis.

This CDR3 is built from 13 residues. V was trimmed by 4 bases and J by 5 bases, leaving 11 bases between them. Germline lookup yields CDR1 MNHEY and CDR2 SVGAGI. The count of this clone is one. The antigen is unknown. V is TRBV6-5 and J is TRBJ1-2; D unresolved. Sequencing was carried out using PBMCs. The origin of this receptor is a middle-aged man in good health and CMV-seropositive. In DNA, the CDR3 is TGTGCCAGCAGTTTATCCAGGTTTTATGGCTACACCTTC. Its translation: CASSLSRFYGYTF.